This T cell receptor (beta chain) was sequenced for a study of cytomegalovirus exposure and HLA in healthy donors. V lost 4 bases to trimming and J lost 2 bases; unmatched junction nucleotides: 5. In germline, CDR1 is SGHNT, CDR2 YYREEE (reference sequence). There are 14 residues in the CDR3. A multiplex PCR was run with 60 Vbeta primers and 13 Jbeta primers. Sequencing was performed with immunoSEQ multiplex PCR; in TCRdb, only in-frame clones are kept and a portion is missing. Its listing shows about 200,000 clones. The sequenced sample was PBMCs. This receptor was obtained from a woman under 40 in good health and CMV-seropositive. The chain uses TRBV5-4 and TRBJ1-1; 7 bases are shared with TRBD1. In DNA form, the CDR3 reads TGTGCCAGCAGCCACAGGGGAGTCAACACTGAAGCTTTCTTT. Amino acids: CASSHRGVNTEAFF.